This TCR beta chain was identified during a study of T cell repertoires in cytomegalovirus infection (dated by TCRdb to the late 2010s). The study in broad terms: Because public TCR beta signatures pointed to carriage of CMV infection together with the matching HLA type, the HLA type of each donor mattered for the analysis. The investigation overall reported the following: The ex vivo response was dominated by HLA-C-restricted CMV-specific TCR beta clonotypes, and the single most frequent clonotype in two of eight donors was supplied by these HLA-C-restricted clonotypes. Cumulative frequency of public TCR beta family members discriminated carriers of CMV infection plus the relevant HLA type in this cohort and an independent roughly 350-donor cohort.

The CDR3 runs 15 residues from the cysteine to the phenylalanine. Of the read, only the CDR3 DNA is kept; its 45 bases are in frame from base 1. Unmatched junction bases come to 5, with V trimmed by 1 base and J by 8 bases. Via the germline V gene, CDR1 is LGHNA and CDR2 YSLEER. Sequenced on an Illumina HiSeq 1500. TCRdb redid the processing of the public reads, applying fastp at Q25 and MiXCR, and retained in-frame beta chains. Records with the same CDR3 protein are collapsed into one entry carrying the most frequent genes and DNA. Recorded for this sample are 270,000 or so distinct CDR3 sequences; 17% of them occurred a single time. The top ten hold around half of the sample. A note on this clonotype: Its antigen is still unknown. The sample holds no much larger clone one base away, and base qualities are not on file.

Sequenced: CD8+ T cells from PBMCs. This chain is built from TRBV4-3 and TRBJ1-4, with TRBD1 identical over 9 junction bases. This receptor was obtained from a human donor in good health (CMV status not recorded). Some clones in this sample may be carry-over from other donors' samples. The CDR3 in this case is CASSQGLTGGEKLFF. The DNA sequence follows: TGCGCCAGCAGCCAAGGCCTCACAGGGGGCGAAAAACTGTTTTTT.